Listed below are T cell receptor beta chains from one sample, sequenced in a study of blood T cells in healthy people across ages. Using its own MiXCR run on the 5' RACE reads, TCRdb lists one record per CDR3 protein. The sample includes hundreds of thousands of distinct CDR3 sequences, around two thirds of them seen just once. Sequencing used blood. These receptor sequences come from a man aged 25 to 40 in good health. CDR3s include the opening cysteine and the closing phenylalanine or tryptophan. The D gene is left open where the match is weak. The listing skips clone size in some rows; elsewhere it reads once, few, many or a size class.

j_gene: TRBJ2-7; v_gene: TRBV7-2; abundance: few; d_gene: NA; CDR3aa: CASSSHEAYEQYF; CDR3nt: TGTGCCAGCAGCTCCCATGAGGCCTACGAGCAGTACTTC
j_gene: TRBJ2-5; v_gene: TRBV7-2; abundance: once; d_gene: TRBD1; CDR3aa: CASSIDRGRKETQYF; CDR3nt: TGTGCCAGCAGCATCGACAGGGGGCGAAAAGAGACCCAGTACTTC
j_gene: TRBJ2-1; v_gene: TRBV3-1; abundance: NA; d_gene: TRBD2; CDR3aa: CASSQETSGGRGEQFF; CDR3nt: TGTGCCAGCAGCCAGGAGACTAGCGGGGGGCGAGGGGAGCAGTTCTTC
j_gene: TRBJ1-4; v_gene: TRBV2; abundance: NA; d_gene: NA; CDR3aa: CASSEARSRPRLGEKLFF; CDR3nt: TGTGCCAGCAGTGAAGCAAGGTCCAGACCGCGCTTGGGTGAAAAACTGTTTTTT
j_gene: TRBJ1-6; v_gene: TRBV4-2; abundance: once; d_gene: NA; CDR3aa: CANSQAGRQDSPLHF; CDR3nt: TGTGCCAACAGCCAAGCGGGACGCCAGGATTCACCCCTCCACTTT
j_gene: TRBJ2-4; v_gene: TRBV5-1; abundance: few; d_gene: NA; CDR3aa: CASSLVAPGENIQYF; CDR3nt: TGCGCCAGCAGCTTGGTTGCCCCTGGGGAAAACATTCAGTACTTC
j_gene: TRBJ2-5; v_gene: TRBV5-1; abundance: NA; d_gene: NA; CDR3aa: CASSLAPGMQETQYF; CDR3nt: TGCGCCAGCAGCTTGGCCCCAGGGATGCAAGAGACCCAGTACTTC
j_gene: TRBJ1-4; v_gene: TRBV5-1; abundance: NA; d_gene: NA; CDR3aa: CASSRDGTYIGAPNEKLFF; CDR3nt: TGCGCCAGCAGCAGAGACGGGACATACATCGGGGCTCCCAATGAAAAACTGTTTTTT
j_gene: TRBJ2-3; v_gene: TRBV10-3; abundance: NA; d_gene: NA; CDR3aa: CAISLATYTDTQYF; CDR3nt: TGTGCCATCAGTTTAGCGACCTACACAGATACGCAGTATTTT
j_gene: TRBJ2-3; v_gene: TRBV5-1; abundance: NA; d_gene: TRBD2; CDR3aa: CASSLAGVAGFTDTQYF; CDR3nt: TGCGCCAGCAGCTTGGCGGGGGTAGCGGGGTTCACAGATACGCAGTATTTT
j_gene: TRBJ1-1; v_gene: TRBV7-9; abundance: NA; d_gene: NA; CDR3aa: CASRVTVNTEDFF; CDR3nt: TGTGCCAGCAGGGTCACAGTGAACACTGAAGATTTCTTT
j_gene: TRBJ1-4; v_gene: TRBV4-2; abundance: NA; d_gene: NA; CDR3aa: CASRLGAGQNEKLFF; CDR3nt: TGTGCCAGCAGACTAGGGGCAGGGCAAAATGAAAAACTGTTTTTT
j_gene: TRBJ2-1; v_gene: TRBV20-1; abundance: NA; d_gene: NA; CDR3aa: CSARDLVSYNEQFF; CDR3nt: TGCAGTGCTAGAGATCTTGTTAGCTACAATGAGCAGTTCTTC
j_gene: TRBJ1-5; v_gene: TRBV4-1; abundance: NA; d_gene: NA; CDR3aa: CASSQVRVAGQPQHF; CDR3nt: TGCGCCAGCAGCCAAGTCCGGGTCGCTGGTCAGCCCCAGCATTTT
j_gene: TRBJ2-1; v_gene: TRBV9; abundance: NA; d_gene: TRBD2; CDR3aa: CASSAPLRGGANEQFF; CDR3nt: TGTGCCAGCAGCGCCCCTCTTCGCGGGGGGGCCAATGAGCAGTTCTTC
j_gene: TRBJ2-2; v_gene: TRBV4-3; abundance: once; d_gene: NA; CDR3aa: CASSQDRTGAYTGELFF; CDR3nt: TGCGCCAGCAGCCAAGATCGGACGGGGGCCTACACCGGGGAGCTGTTTTTT
j_gene: TRBJ2-6; v_gene: TRBV25-1; abundance: NA; d_gene: TRBD1; CDR3aa: CASSAYRGPGANVLTF; CDR3nt: TGTGCCAGCAGTGCCTACAGGGGGCCTGGGGCCAACGTCCTGACTTTC
j_gene: TRBJ2-5; v_gene: TRBV4-2; abundance: few; d_gene: TRBD2; CDR3aa: CASSQVSSAGGQETQYF; CDR3nt: TGTGCCAGCAGCCAAGTAAGCTCAGCGGGGGGCCAAGAGACCCAGTACTTC
j_gene: TRBJ2-5; v_gene: TRBV3-1; abundance: NA; d_gene: NA; CDR3aa: CASSQLRRSPETQYF; CDR3nt: TGTGCCAGCAGCCAACTCAGGCGCTCCCCAGAGACCCAGTACTTC
j_gene: TRBJ2-4; v_gene: TRBV28; abundance: NA; d_gene: TRBD2; CDR3aa: CASSPPGQGTSGLGNIQYF; CDR3nt: TGTGCCAGCAGTCCACCCGGACAGGGGACTAGCGGGCTAGGGAACATTCAGTACTTC
j_gene: TRBJ2-1; v_gene: TRBV13; abundance: NA; d_gene: NA; CDR3aa: CASSALGDEQFF; CDR3nt: TGTGCCAGCAGCGCCCTAGGAGATGAGCAGTTCTTC
j_gene: TRBJ2-1; v_gene: TRBV5-4; abundance: NA; d_gene: NA; CDR3aa: CASSLAFLNVNEQFF; CDR3nt: TGTGCCAGCAGCTTGGCTTTCCTAAACGTTAATGAGCAGTTCTTC